This entry lists 24 T cell receptor beta chains sequenced from one sample in a study of T cell repertoires and HLA-DP antigens. Profiled with immunoSEQ multiplex PCR; TCRdb holds only in-frame clones, not every one. The sample includes about 2,500 clones, 71% of them seen just once. CD4+ cells expanded for approximately 16 days were restimulated 24 h with allogeneic-DPB1 HeLa cells. HeLa stimulator cells carried retrovirally transduced HLA-DPA1/DPB1, HLA-DM, invariant chain and CD80. The sample taken for sequencing was CD137- CD4+ T cells from cultured PBMCs. These TCRs come from a man aged 55-75 years in good health and CMV-seronegative.

The DNA for the CDR3 is TGTGCCTGGAAGCCGGGACAGTGGCGGTATGGCTACACCTTC. It encodes CAWKPGQWRYGYTF. The rearrangement links TRBV30 to TRBJ1-2; 7 bases agree with TRBD1. Germline V CDR1 and CDR2: GTSNPN, SVGIG (reference sequence). V was pared by 4 bases and J by 5 bases, with 10 bases of the junction left unmatched. The CDR3 has 14 amino acids.

The rearrangement links TRBV27 to TRBJ1-4; 7 nucleotides line up with TRBD1. CDR3 size: 14 residues. Per germline, CDR1 MNHEY and CDR2 SMNVEV (reference sequence). The ends lost 6 bases at V and 3 bases at J; junction bases unmatched: 4. For the CDR3, the DNA is TGTGCCAGCAGGCCACAGGGGCCTAATGAAAAACTGTTTTTT. Protein product: CASRPQGPNEKLFF.

V and J are TRBV7-2 and TRBJ2-3; 10 nucleotides line up with TRBD2. CDR1 and CDR2 (germline): SGHTA, FQGNSA. Losses at the gene ends were 2 bases for V and 6 bases for J; bases not matched to a gene: 11. The CDR3 is 17 residues long. CDR3 sequence reads: CASSLQAGGRVGDTQYF. The DNA of the CDR3 is TGTGCCAGCAGCTTACAAGCGGGGGGGCGAGTAGGGGATACGCAGTATTTT.

The rearrangement uses TRBV2 and TRBJ2-5; D is ambiguous. The germline V gene encodes CDR1 SNHLY and CDR2 FYNNEI. This CDR3 has 13 residues. The V end was cut by 2 bases, the J end by 2 bases, with 6 bases between. The CDR3 loop is CASSESVQETQYF. As DNA, the CDR3 is TGTGCCAGCAGTGAATCTGTTCAAGAGACCCAGTACTTC.

This rearrangement joins TRBV21-1 to TRBJ2-1; the table names TRBD2, a call not compared with the DNA. TRBV21-1 is a known pseudogene. The CDR3 contains 16 residues. The CDR3 protein is CASSKWVAGGPDEQFF. CDR3 in DNA: TGTGCCAGCAGCAAGTGGGTAGCGGGAGGGCCGGATGAGCAGTTCTTC.

The chain uses TRBV7-3 and TRBJ2-5; TRBD2 agrees at 12 bases. V was pared by 4 bases and J by 5 bases, with 14 bases of the junction left unmatched. CDR3 size: 18 residues. Germline V gene sequence: CDR1 SGHTA, CDR2 FQGTGA. The CDR3 DNA reads TGTGCCAGCAGCTCGAAAGGACTAGCGGGGACGTCTGGGGAGACCCAGTACTTC. Protein: CASSSKGLAGTSGETQYF.

V and J are TRBV11-2 and TRBJ2-5, with 7 bases fitting TRBD2. V shed 4 bases, J shed 5 bases, and the junction held 10 bases outside the gene matches. CDR1 is SGHAT, CDR2 FQNNGV, per germline. The CDR3 spans 15 residues. CDR3 amino acids: CASSSREGNLETQYF. CDR3 bases: TGTGCCAGCAGCTCTAGGGAGGGTAATTTGGAGACCCAGTACTTC.

The chain joins TRBV6-6 to TRBJ1-2, with unresolved D. Germline values: CDR1 MNHNY, CDR2 SVGAGI (reference sequence). Trimming pared 5 bases from V and 9 bases from J, leaving 10 bases between. The length of the CDR3 is 11 residues. The CDR3 DNA sequence: TGTGCCAGCAGTGTGTCTTTTCGCTACACCTTC. Protein: CASSVSFRYTF.

The chain uses TRBV12-5 and TRBJ1-1, with TRBD1 matching over 8 bases. In germline, CDR1 is LGHNT, CDR2 FRNRAP. V dropped 0 bases and J dropped 9; count of bases not matched to a gene: 9. The CDR3 is 15 amino acids. The CDR3 sequence: CASGLVQSGTGKAFF. CDR3 bases: TGTGCTAGTGGTTTGGTACAGTCCGGGACAGGCAAAGCTTTCTTT.

V gene TRBV6-6 combines with J gene TRBJ1-5, with a weak D call TRBD1 (5 bases). The CDR3 consists of 13 residues. The germline CDR1 and CDR2 sequences are MNHNY and SVGAGI (reference sequence). Trimming took 6 bases from V and 4 from J, leaving 10 bases between them. CDR3 protein: CASSHGANQPQHF. CDR3 sequence (DNA): TGTGCCAGCAGCCACGGGGCGAATCAGCCCCAGCATTTT.

This rearrangement joins TRBV6-1 to TRBJ2-1; D not resolved. The CDR3 consists of 13 residues. Looked up from germline, CDR1 is MNHNS and CDR2 is SASEGT. Trimming removed 4 bases at V and 7 bases at J, with 11 bases between. The CDR3 region is CASSALQLNEQFF. CDR3 nucleotides: TGTGCCAGCAGTGCACTCCAGCTGAATGAGCAGTTCTTC.

This clone was seen more than once but under ten times. The chain carries TRBV7-9 and TRBJ1-6; D gene unclear. In germline, CDR1 is SEHNR, CDR2 FQNEAQ (reference sequence). The CDR3 covers 14 residues. V gave up 1 base and J gave up 4 bases, with 5 bases separating them. CDR3 nucleotides: TGTGCCAGCAGCTTAGAACAGTATAATTCACCCCTCCACTTT. Protein: CASSLEQYNSPLHF.

The chain is built from TRBV7-6 and TRBJ1-1, with unresolved D. Germline V gene lookup returns CDR1 SGHVS and CDR2 FNYEAQ. The germline V and J ends were trimmed by 5 bases and 1 base, with 5 bases remaining between them. The CDR3 is 12 amino acids. The CDR3: CASSDKNTEAFF. DNA for the CDR3: TGTGCCAGCAGCGACAAGAACACTGAAGCTTTCTTT.

The chain uses TRBV28 and TRBJ2-5; either TRBD1 or TRBD2 may fit D (6 bases each). Between the trimmed V and J ends, which lost 4 bases and 1 base, there was a span of 16 bases. CDR3 length: 16 residues. CDR1 MDHEN and CDR2 SYDVKM come from the germline V gene. The chain's CDR3 is CASSYLRGVSQETQYF. The DNA of the CDR3 is TGTGCCAGCAGTTACCTTAGGGGGGTTTCCCAAGAGACCCAGTACTTC.

The rearrangement links TRBV11-2 to TRBJ1-3; 10 bases are a match to TRBD1. J lost 4 bases, V lost 5 bases, and 14 bases had no gene match. Germline V gives CDR1 SGHAT, CDR2 FQNNGV. This CDR3 has 18 residues. The CDR3 region has the DNA TGTGCCAGCAGCCCCCTCCCCTCGGGACAGGGGATCGGAAACACCATATATTTT. Translated, it gives CASSPLPSGQGIGNTIYF.

V is TRBV11-3 and J is TRBJ2-3; D is unclear. V lost 3 bases and J lost 1, with 8 bases in between. Germline V gene lookup returns CDR1 SGHNT and CDR2 YENEEA. The CDR3 runs to 14 residues. The CDR3 here is CASSFNTRTDTQYF. In nucleotides, the CDR3 is TGTGCCAGCAGCTTCAATACCCGCACAGATACGCAGTATTTT.

The gene calls are TRBV5-1 and TRBJ2-5; 15 nucleotides align to TRBD2. The V gene end was trimmed by 4 bases and the J gene end by 2 bases; junction bases not matched to a gene: 6. The CDR3 covers 17 residues. Germline-derived CDR1 and CDR2 are SGHRS and YFSETQ. The CDR3 spells CASSPGLAGGTQETQYF. The DNA for the CDR3 is TGCGCCAGCAGCCCGGGACTAGCGGGGGGCACGCAAGAGACCCAGTACTTC.

There are a few counts of this clone. V is TRBV6-5 and J is TRBJ2-1, with D unclear. V was clipped by 4 bases and J by 3 bases, with 10 bases between them. The CDR3 loop spans 14 amino acids. CDR1 and CDR2 (germline): MNHEY, SVGAGI. In DNA, the CDR3 is TGTGCCAGCAGTTGGGCTACAATCTACAATGAGCAGTTCTTC. Translating it yields CASSWATIYNEQFF.

The rearrangement uses TRBV2 and TRBJ2-3; D tentatively reads TRBD1 or TRBD2 (6 bases each). Looked up from germline, CDR1 is SNHLY and CDR2 is FYNNEI. V gave up 11 bases and J gave up 2 bases, with 14 bases separating them. The CDR3 spans 13 residues. This CDR3 is CAVLGGLTDTQYF. The CDR3, as DNA: TGTGCCGTGCTAGGGGGGCTCACAGATACGCAGTATTTT.

The V and J genes are TRBV6-6 and TRBJ1-2; TRBD1 is a possible D gene (6 bases). The CDR3 extends over 12 amino acids. V lost 10 bases, J lost 5 bases, and 14 bases lay in between. The germline CDR1 and CDR2 sequences are MNHNY and SVGAGI (reference sequence). CDR3 residues: CAIRGAGYGYTF. CDR3 nucleotides: TGTGCCATACGGGGGGCAGGGTATGGCTACACCTTC.

This chain links TRBV28 with TRBJ1-1, with D uncertain. This CDR3 spans 16 amino acids. Trimming took 4 bases from V and 0 from J, leaving 15 bases between them. Germline CDR1 is MDHEN and CDR2 is SYDVKM. The CDR3 nucleotides read TGTGCCAGCAGTTCCCCGGGCCGCCAGGTGAACACTGAAGCTTTCTTT. Translated, it gives CASSSPGRQVNTEAFF.

The CDR3 sequence is CASSLWGLAGGQQFF. In DNA form, the CDR3 reads TGTGCCAGCAGTTTATGGGGACTAGCGGGGGGACAGCAGTTCTTC. The V and J genes are TRBV28 and TRBJ2-1, with TRBD2 matching 15 bases. V dropped 0 bases and J dropped 11; count of bases not matched to a gene: 2. The germline CDR1 and CDR2 sequences are MDHEN and SYDVKM. This CDR3 has 15 amino acids.

This CDR3 reads CASSLGQGAPDTQYF. CDR3 nucleotide sequence: TGCGCCAGCAGCCTCGGACAGGGGGCGCCGGATACGCAGTATTTT. The V and J genes are TRBV5-1 and TRBJ2-3, with 11 bases that match TRBD1. The CDR3 consists of 15 residues. Germline V CDR1 and CDR2: SGHRS, YFSETQ. The junction had 7 bases not matched to a gene; V was cut back by 4 bases and J by 6 bases.

This chain joins TRBV5-1 and TRBJ2-5, with D perhaps given as TRBD1 or TRBD2 (5 bases each). Germline values: CDR1 SGHRS, CDR2 YFSETQ. The CDR3 is 15 residues long. V dropped 0 bases and J dropped 6 bases, with 15 bases sitting between them. The CDR3 spells CASSLGYGEGKTQYF. The DNA of the CDR3 is TGCGCCAGCAGCTTGGGGTACGGAGAGGGGAAGACCCAGTACTTC.